This TCR beta chain appears in the sequencing data of a study of cytomegalovirus exposure and HLA in healthy donors. Primers for the PCR totalled 60 Vbeta and 13 Jbeta. Produced via immunoSEQ multiplex PCR; TCRdb's table is partial and in-frame only. The sample records a few hundred thousand clones, 60% to 85% being singletons. This CDR3 has 18 amino acids. Trimming removed 3 bases from V and 8 bases from J; junction bases left unmatched: 18. From germline, CDR1 is SGHVS and CDR2 FQNEAQ. The TCR was taken from a man aged 40-50 years in good health and CMV-seronegative. The sample taken for sequencing was PBMCs. This sequence joins TRBV7-8 and TRBJ2-1; 8 nucleotides agree with TRBD2. CDR3 sequence reads: CASSLSQGLGVLGDEQFF. As DNA, the CDR3 is TGTGCCAGCAGCTTGAGTCAGGGACTAGGTGTTTTAGGTGATGAGCAGTTCTTC.